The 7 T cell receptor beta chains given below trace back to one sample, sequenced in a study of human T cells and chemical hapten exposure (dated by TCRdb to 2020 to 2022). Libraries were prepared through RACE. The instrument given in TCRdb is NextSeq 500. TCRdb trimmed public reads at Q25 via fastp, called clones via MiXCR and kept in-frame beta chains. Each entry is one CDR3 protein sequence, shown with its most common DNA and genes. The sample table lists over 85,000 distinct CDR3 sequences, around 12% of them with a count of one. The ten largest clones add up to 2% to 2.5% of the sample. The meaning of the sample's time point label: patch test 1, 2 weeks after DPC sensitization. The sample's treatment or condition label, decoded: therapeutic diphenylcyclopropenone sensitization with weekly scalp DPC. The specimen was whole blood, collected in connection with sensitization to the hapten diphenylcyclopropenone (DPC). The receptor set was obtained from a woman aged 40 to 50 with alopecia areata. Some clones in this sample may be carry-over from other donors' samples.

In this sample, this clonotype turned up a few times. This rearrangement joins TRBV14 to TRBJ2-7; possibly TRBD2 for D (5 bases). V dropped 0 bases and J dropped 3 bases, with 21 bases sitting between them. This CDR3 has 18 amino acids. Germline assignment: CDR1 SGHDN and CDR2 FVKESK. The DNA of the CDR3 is TGTGCCAGCAGCCAAGATCTCCGGGTTGGGCGGGTGCACTACGAGCAGTACTTC. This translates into CASSQDLRVGRVHYEQYF.

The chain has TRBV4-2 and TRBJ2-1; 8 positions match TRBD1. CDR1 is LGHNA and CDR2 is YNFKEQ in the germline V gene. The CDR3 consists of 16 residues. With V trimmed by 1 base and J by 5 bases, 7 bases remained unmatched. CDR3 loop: CASSQAEGQGDNEQFF. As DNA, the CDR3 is TGTGCCAGCAGCCAAGCAGAAGGACAGGGTGACAATGAGCAGTTCTTC.

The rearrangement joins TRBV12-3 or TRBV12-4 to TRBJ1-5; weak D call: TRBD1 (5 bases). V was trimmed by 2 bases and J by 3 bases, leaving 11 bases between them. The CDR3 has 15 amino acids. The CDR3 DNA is TGTGCCAGCAGTTTAAAGGGGCCACCCAATCAGCCCCAGCATTTT. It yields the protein CASSLKGPPNQPQHF.

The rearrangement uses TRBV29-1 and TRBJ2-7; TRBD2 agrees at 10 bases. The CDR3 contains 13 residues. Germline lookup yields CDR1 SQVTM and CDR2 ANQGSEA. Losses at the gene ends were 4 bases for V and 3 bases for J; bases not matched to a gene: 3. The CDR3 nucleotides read TGCAGCGTTGCCGGGACTAGCGACTACGAGCAGTACTTC. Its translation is CSVAGTSDYEQYF.

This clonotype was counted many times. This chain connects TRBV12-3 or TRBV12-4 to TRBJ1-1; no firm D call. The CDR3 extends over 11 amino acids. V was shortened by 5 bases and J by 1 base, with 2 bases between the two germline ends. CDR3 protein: CASSENTEAFF. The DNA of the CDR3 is TGTGCCAGCAGTGAGAACACTGAAGCTTTCTTT.

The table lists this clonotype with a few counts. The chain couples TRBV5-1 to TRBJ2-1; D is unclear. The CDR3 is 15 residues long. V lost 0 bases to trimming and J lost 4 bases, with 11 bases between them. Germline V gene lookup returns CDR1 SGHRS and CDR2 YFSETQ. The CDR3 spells CASSLDVSRYNEQFF. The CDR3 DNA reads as TGCGCCAGCAGCTTGGATGTTAGCAGATACAATGAGCAGTTCTTC.

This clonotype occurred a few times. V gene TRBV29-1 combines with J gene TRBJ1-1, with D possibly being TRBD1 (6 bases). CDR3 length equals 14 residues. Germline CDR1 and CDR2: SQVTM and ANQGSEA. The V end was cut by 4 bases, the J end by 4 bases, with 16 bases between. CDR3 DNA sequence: TGCAGCGTTGGAAAGGGGGGGACTGGCACTGAAGCTTTCTTT. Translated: CSVGKGGTGTEAFF.